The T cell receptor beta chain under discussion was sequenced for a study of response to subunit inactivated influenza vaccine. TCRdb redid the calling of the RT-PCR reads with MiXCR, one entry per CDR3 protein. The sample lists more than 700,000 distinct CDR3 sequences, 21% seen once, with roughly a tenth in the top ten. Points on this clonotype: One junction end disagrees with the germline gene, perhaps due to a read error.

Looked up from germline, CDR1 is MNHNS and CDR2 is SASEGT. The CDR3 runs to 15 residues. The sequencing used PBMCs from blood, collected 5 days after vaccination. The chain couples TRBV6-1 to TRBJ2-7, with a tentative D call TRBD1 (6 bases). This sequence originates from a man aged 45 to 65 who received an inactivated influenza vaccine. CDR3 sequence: CASSEGQGIFHDQYF. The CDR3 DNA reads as TGTGCCAGCAGTGAGGGGCAGGGGATTTTTCACGACCAGTACTTC.